This T cell receptor beta chain was recorded in a study of cytomegalovirus exposure and HLA in healthy donors (dated by TCRdb to about 2017). Background on the whole study: According to an earlier analysis of around 600 of the donors, about 180 million T cells yielded some 110 million unique TCR beta sequences and 276 Gb of sequence data. An early release covering 500 to 750 HLA-typed donors comprised roughly 300 gigabases of sequencing data and around 80 million unique TCR sequences. Of the approximately 400 genotyped donors, approximately 80% fell in the genetic ancestry cluster associated with self-reported Caucasian donors. The aim of the study was to test whether cataloging public T cell receptors could identify signatures of past pathogen exposure. Using immunosequencing, the study profiled T cell repertoires from about 610 subjects and related those repertoires to cytomegalovirus serostatus. In addition to the first cohort of 666 subjects, a separate validation cohort of 130 or so different subjects was used. High-throughput TCR immunosequencing, statistical association of individual TCRs with disease status, and machine learning were combined to predict cytomegalovirus infection status. A later analysis re-analyzed previously published TCR beta repertoires from about 600 donors and added high-resolution HLA genotyping to study TCR occurrence patterns. In the later analysis, no new phenotypic data were used to find candidate immune exposures; instead, reliance was placed on TCR beta sequences and their occurrence across donors. In an earlier analysis of 500 to 650 of the donors, high-throughput TCR beta sequencing was used to judge whether each TCR beta V gene segment behaved as functional or pseudogenic. Alongside the repertoire data, information on donor age, sex, ethnicity and CMV serostatus was compiled. A later genetic analysis used genome-wide SNP genotypes for about 65% of the roughly 700 donors, treating that subset as a discovery cohort. Every discovery cohort repertoire had been produced on one sequencing platform. Both class I and class II loci were covered by HLA typing, at four-digit resolution. Typing coverage varied by locus: about 629-630 donors for A, B, C, DRB1 and DQB1; approximately 500 for DQA1; around 610 for DPA1; around 490 for DPB1. Because of strong linkage in the cohort, five DR-DQ haplotypes were treated as single units for association and clustering. Across around 400 genotyped donors of the cohort, an average of roughly 250,000 unique TCR beta nucleotide sequences per donor were sequenced, and approximately 19% of those sequences were non-productive. Beyond this particular receptor, the publication reports: This cohort had only TCR beta chains sequenced, and the lack of alpha or paired-chain data limited which features could be detected. V-gene and J-gene trimming of TCR beta chains was associated with a missense DCLRE1C variant in a later genetic analysis, and the association was replicated in an independent cohort. Most CMV-associated TCR beta chains appeared to be HLA-restricted in a later analysis, and the HLA associations seemed to be driven largely by CMV exposure. Because counts were too low, about 15 rarely observed V segments, including chromosome 9 orphons, were left out of the earlier analysis of 500 to 750 of the donors. The authors suggested that the approach could potentially be generalized to other disease states and immunological phenotypes. For the cohort, immune exposure information was limited to CMV serostatus. Compared with the approximately 700-donor mean, donors in an Asian-associated ancestry cluster had fewer N-insertions in productive TCRs, according to a later genetic analysis. Because some donors lacked HLA typing at each locus, the association tests relied only on the typed subset. An earlier analysis of 450 to 750 of the donors showed that most TCR beta V segments appeared in productive rearrangements either about 87% or about 30% of the time, which broadly matched IMGT annotations. When HLA alleles, especially DR and DQ, strongly co-occurred, TCR associations were difficult to assign to individual alleles. The presence/absence analyses assumed that sequencing depth was roughly uniform across donors, and that assumption may not be true. In a later analysis, TCR association rates were found to vary across HLA loci, with the most associated TCRs seen for DRB1 alleles and the fewest for HLA-C alleles. The study gave a list of about 160 TCR beta chains associated with cytomegalovirus. In a later analysis, around 17,000 TCR beta sequences were associated with specific HLA alleles at a false discovery rate of 0.05. In vitro tests confirmed that a few of the cytomegalovirus-associated TCR beta chains recognize cytomegalovirus antigens. Cytomegalovirus status was reported to be diagnosed by the classifier with high specificity and sensitivity in both the original and validation cohorts. The 87-base-pair reads could not distinguish some IMGT-functional V segments, including TRBV6-2 and TRBV6-3, so those segments were excluded. A further reported finding was that TCR beta sequences accurately predicted the HLA-A and HLA-B alleles for most subjects in the first cohort. Compared with equally common non-associated chains, HLA-associated TCR beta chains in a later analysis were more clonally expanded and had lower generation probabilities. Across donors, most TCR sequences were observed very rarely, whereas some public TCRs were present in many individuals. In a later analysis, several top co-occurrence clusters were reported to appear linked to parvovirus B19, influenza, CMV and Epstein-Barr virus. A cluster of highly shared sequence variants was judged likely to be a technical artifact of the sequencing pipeline. Linkage disequilibrium might explain the correlated functional status among segregating V segments, but an unknown experimental factor could not be excluded.

Library creation used the immunoSEQ multiplex PCR assay. The multiplex PCR relied on a mix of 60 forward primers for TCR Vbeta segments and 13 reverse primers for TCR Jbeta segments. A multiplex PCR assay on genomic DNA amplified the CDR3 region of rearranged TCR beta genes. On the Illumina HiSeq System, the amplified TCR beta libraries were sequenced as 87-base-pair reads. The original methods were these. In a later analysis, tens of millions of unique TCR beta chains were counted across the approximately 640 repertoires, and approximately 11 million of these chains were shared by at least two donors. To remove PCR and sequencing errors, raw reads were error-corrected and collapsed into unique sequences using a nearest-neighbor algorithm that merged closely related sequences. Alignment of CDR3 sequences to IMGT reference sequences was used to assign V, D and J gene segments. For a sequence to be retained, a match of at least six nucleotides was required to both a V gene segment and a J gene segment. A rearrangement counted as productive if the CDR3 had no stop codons and remained in frame with V and J, and every other rearrangement counted as non-productive. CDR3 was defined according to IMGT convention as the region running from the second conserved V-encoded cysteine to the conserved J-encoded phenylalanine. The earlier analysis of about 570 of the donors excluded any sequence lacking an unambiguous match to a single V gene segment. In an earlier analysis of approximately 500 of the donors, a V segment was called functional when productive rearrangements were above 56.7%, and segregating when the standard deviation between donors exceeded 5%. A statistical classification framework was built to diagnose cytomegalovirus status from the catalog of TCR beta chain sequences. In a later analysis, TCR nucleotide sequences were compared against IMGT/GENE-DB human TR gene sequences so that V and J genes could be assigned. Using the TCRdist pipeline, a later analysis assigned CDR3 sequences along with most-parsimonious VDJ recombination scenarios. A later analysis defined each TCR beta chain by its CDR3 amino acid sequence plus V-gene family, and excluded reads lacking a unique V-gene family. A later analysis removed 500 to 650 highly shared, low-generation-probability nucleotide sequences to deal with suspected cross-contamination and a sequencing artifact. For each public chain, a later analysis derived a clonal expansion index from normalized ranks of inferred template counts within each repertoire. In a later analysis, generation probabilities were computed with a VDJ recombination model fitted to out-of-frame rearrangements, and the resulting probabilities were checked against IGoR. Hypergeometric tests were used in a later analysis to score TCR-TCR, TCR-HLA and TCR-CMV co-occurrence, with a repertoire-size bias correction applied to the TCR pairs. To estimate false discovery rates, a later analysis permuted the HLA or CMV assignments 20 times. In a later analysis, co-occurring TCRs were grouped with DBSCAN, and TCRdist sequence similarity was added when clustering was performed within HLA-allele-positive subsets. Repertoires with fewer than 30,000 or more than 120,000 public chains, plus five repertoires with anomalous nucleotide sharing, were excluded from co-occurrence clustering. This is the immuneACCESS table as TCRdb keeps it, with only in-frame sequences that have V and J called. A part of the clones is gone; compared with another copy, unresolved V genes explain less than half, and the rest is unexplained. V and J calls and clone size follow that table, whereas D and trimming were derived from the DNA. Counted in this sample were approximately 200,000 clones; under 90% of them appeared once. The leading ten clones occupy 1.3% of the sample.

A few counts support this clone. No antigen is known for it. No base qualities exist here, and no much larger clone lies one base off it. The CDR3 runs 15 amino acids, cysteine and phenylalanine included. The entry retains the CDR3 DNA only, 45 bases that are in frame from base 1. Looking up the germline V gene yields CDR1 MRHNA and CDR2 SNTAGT. V lost 6 bases and J lost 1 base, and the count of bases not matched to a germline gene is 6. In total, roughly 670 healthy bone marrow donors made up the cohort. All cohort members were sampled while nominally healthy, although unrecorded immune exposures were likely present. Of the approximately 700 cohort members, fewer than 300 had positive CMV serostatus and about 360 had negative CMV serostatus, and CMV serostatus was not recorded for the donor. A peripheral blood sample was provided by each donor, and peripheral blood mononuclear cells were used for TCR beta sequencing. The Qiagen DNeasy Blood Extraction Kit was used to extract genomic DNA from the blood cell samples.

Here the chain combines TRBV6-4 and TRBJ1-1; 9 junctional bases match TRBD1. The sequenced material came from PBMCs. The TCR sequence derives from a human donor in good health. The nucleotide sequence reads as follows: TGTGCCAGCAGACTCGAACAGGGGGCGAACACTGAAGCTTTCTTT. This translates into CASRLEQGANTEAFF.